Following are 6 T cell receptor beta chains from one sample sequenced in a study of CD8 T cells in ankylosing spondylitis. In TCRdb, the 5' RACE reads were re-called with MiXCR into one record per CDR3 protein. The sample has 300,000 to 350,000 distinct CDR3 sequences; roughly 14% are singletons. Sequencing input: blood, either unsorted or a sorted T cell fraction (not recorded which). The source is a male donor with ankylosing spondylitis or in good health (not recorded which).

The chain combines TRBV4-1 with TRBJ2-7; TRBD1 matches 7 bases. Unmatched junction bases numbered 9, after V lost 2 bases and J lost 5 bases. This CDR3 contains 15 residues. Germline CDR1 MGHRA, CDR2 YSYEKL. DNA of the CDR3: TGCGCCAGCAGCCAACCCGACAGGGTGGGCCACGAGCAGTACTTC. Translation gives CASSQPDRVGHEQYF.

The CDR3 loop reads CSVGEARVTEAFF. Written as DNA, the CDR3 is TGCAGCGTTGGAGAGGCCAGGGTGACTGAAGCTTTCTTT. This chain uses TRBV29-1 with TRBJ1-1; maybe TRBD1 (5 bases). Germline V CDR1 and CDR2: SQVTM, ANQGSEA. This CDR3 is built from 13 residues. The germline V and J ends were trimmed by 4 bases and 5 bases, with 14 bases remaining between them.

The V call is TRBV5-1, the J call TRBJ2-5, with TRBD2 matching over 14 bases. V shed 4 bases, J shed 5 bases, and the junction held 7 bases outside the gene matches. The CDR3 consists of 16 residues. Looked up from germline, CDR1 is SGHRS and CDR2 is YFSETQ. Here the CDR3 DNA reads TGCGCCAGCAGCCCGACTAGCGGGGGGGCCTCGGAGACCCAGTACTTC. As protein: CASSPTSGGASETQYF.

This clonotype was counted once. DNA for the CDR3: TGCAGCGTTGAACGAGCGGGGGTCGAGACCCAGTACTTC. Residues: CSVERAGVETQYF. This sequence joins TRBV29-1 and TRBJ2-5; 8 nucleotides agree with TRBD2. V shed 2 bases and J 5 bases; nucleotides not matched to a gene: 4. The CDR3 has 13 residues. CDR1 SQVTM and CDR2 ANQGSEA come from the germline V gene.

This clonotype was seen more than once but under ten times. This chain joins TRBV5-6 and TRBJ2-2; 7 nucleotides agree with TRBD1. The CDR3 has 15 residues. Germline loops: CDR1 SGHDT, CDR2 YYEEEE. V was pared by 4 bases and J by 3 bases, with 6 bases of the junction left unmatched. The CDR3, as DNA: TGTGCCAGCAGCCTGACAGGGAGTCACACCGGGGAGCTGTTTTTT. Residues: CASSLTGSHTGELFF.

This clonotype was picked up a small number of times. The gene calls are TRBV11-2 and TRBJ1-2; 7 bases line up with TRBD1. Germline V gene data show CDR1 as SGHAT and CDR2 as FQNNGV. The CDR3 totals 14 residues. The trim removed 4 bases at V and 0 bases at J, leaving 2 bases unmatched. Here the CDR3 reads CASSSTGTNYGYTF. The CDR3 coding sequence is TGTGCCAGCAGCTCGACAGGGACTAACTATGGCTACACCTTC.